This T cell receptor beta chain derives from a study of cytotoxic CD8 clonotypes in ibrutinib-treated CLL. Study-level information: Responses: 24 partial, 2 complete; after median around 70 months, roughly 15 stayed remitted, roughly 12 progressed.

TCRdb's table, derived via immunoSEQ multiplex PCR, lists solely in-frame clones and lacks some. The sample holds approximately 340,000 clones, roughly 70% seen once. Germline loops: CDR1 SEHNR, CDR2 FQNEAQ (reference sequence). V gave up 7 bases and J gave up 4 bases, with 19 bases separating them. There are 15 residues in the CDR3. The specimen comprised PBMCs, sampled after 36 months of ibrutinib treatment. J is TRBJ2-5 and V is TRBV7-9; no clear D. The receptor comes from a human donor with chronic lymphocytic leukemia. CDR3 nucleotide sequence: TGTGCCAGCACCTCCTATGGGCCCTCGGGAGAGACCCAGTACTTC. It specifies CASTSYGPSGETQYF.